Listed here are 13 T cell receptor beta chains from one sample, sequenced in a study of post-analysis software for immune sequencing data. No antigen is known for these receptors. Study outcomes and limitations: With TRBV5-6, TRBV5-1 and TRBV20-1 included, about 5 TRBV segments were more frequent in patients than in controls.

Prepared libraries of TCR beta cDNA carried unique molecular identifiers. In TCRdb, the PCR reads were re-called with MiXCR into one record per CDR3 protein. Here the sample spans more than 350,000 distinct CDR3 sequences, roughly 40% being singletons. Sequencing was performed on blood. The receptors were sampled from a girl aged 2 to 9 with multiple sclerosis.

V usage is TRBV2 and J usage is TRBJ1-2; TRBD1 matches at 8 bases. V was clipped by 6 bases and J by 4 bases; unmatched bases: 4. Germline CDR1 reads SNHLY; CDR2 reads FYNNEI. This CDR3 region has 13 residues. The CDR3 protein is CASRDRVSYGYTF. The CDR3 nucleotides read TGTGCCAGCAGGGACAGGGTATCCTATGGCTACACCTTC.

This rearrangement joins TRBV29-1 to TRBJ2-1; 11 bases line up with TRBD1. With 7 bases clipped from V and 0 bases from J, the junction kept 5 bases outside the gene matches. The CDR3 sequence is 15 residues long. The germline CDR1 and CDR2 sequences are SQVTM and ANQGSEA. In DNA form, the CDR3 reads TGCAGCGGGACAGGGGGCCCTCTCTCCTACAATGAGCAGTTCTTC. It is translated as CSGTGGPLSYNEQFF.

The chain employs TRBV7-9 and TRBJ2-5, with D uncertain. Germline loops: CDR1 SEHNR, CDR2 FQNEAQ (reference sequence). The CDR3 extends over 14 amino acids. Between the trimmed V and J ends, which lost 5 bases and 0 bases, there was a span of 10 bases. The CDR3 protein is CASSRTANQETQYF. CDR3 coding DNA: TGTGCCAGCAGCCGGACGGCTAACCAAGAGACCCAGTACTTC.

The chain couples TRBV25-1 to TRBJ1-4, with 7 bases that match TRBD1. The V segment lost 6 bases and the J segment 5 bases; nucleotides outside the gene matches: 3. The germline CDR1 and CDR2 sequences are MGHDK and SYGVNS. The CDR3 extends over 13 amino acids. For the CDR3, the DNA is TGTGCCAGCAGAGACAGGGTGAATGAAAAACTGTTTTTT. It codes for CASRDRVNEKLFF. Filled out from reference TRBV25-1 and TRBJ1-4, the complete variable domain reads EADIYQTPRYLVIGTGKKITLECSQTMGHDKMYWYQQDPGMELHLIHYSYGVNSTEKGDLSSESTVSRIRTEHFPLTLESARPSHTSQYLCASRDRVNEKLFFGSGTQLSVL.

The chain recombines TRBV16 with TRBJ1-2; 8 nucleotides agree with TRBD1. V lost 0 bases and J lost 3; bases outside the gene matches: 6. From germline, CDR1 is KGHSY and CDR2 FQNENV. This CDR3 region has 16 residues. The CDR3 sequence: CASSQSLGQGDYGYTF. CDR3 bases: TGTGCCAGCAGCCAATCGCTAGGACAGGGCGACTATGGCTACACCTTC.

The chain uses TRBV29-1 and TRBJ2-1; D not resolved. V was pared by 5 bases and J by 2 bases, with 10 bases between. CDR1 and CDR2 from the germline V gene are SQVTM and ANQGSEA. The CDR3 is made up of 13 amino acids. The DNA of the CDR3 is TGCAGCGTTCACGGATATACCTACAATGAGCAGTTCTTC. It encodes CSVHGYTYNEQFF.

This clonotype was detected only a few times. The CDR3 reads CASSQDVRRADYEQYF. CDR3 coding DNA: TGTGCCAGCAGCCAAGACGTGCGGCGGGCGGATTACGAGCAGTACTTC. The chain couples TRBV3-1 to TRBJ2-7; the D gene is possibly TRBD2 (5 bases). Germline V gives CDR1 LGHDT, CDR2 YNNKEL (reference sequence). The V gene lost 0 bases and the J gene lost 4 bases, with 16 bases spanning the gap. CDR3 length equals 16 residues.

This clonotype showed up just once. The gene calls are TRBV28 and TRBJ2-3; no clear D gene. V lost 2 bases and J lost 3, with 9 bases in between. Germline CDR1 MDHEN, CDR2 SYDVKM. There are 14 residues in the CDR3. The CDR3 reads CASSLTDTTDTQYF. The CDR3 DNA follows: TGTGCCAGCAGTTTAACAGATACTACAGATACGCAGTATTTT.

This CDR3 is CASSSGLLYNEQYF. The CDR3 bases are TGTGCCAGCAGCTCGGGTCTTTTATACAATGAGCAGTACTTC. The chain carries TRBV7-8 and TRBJ2-1; D is uncertain. The J call could be wrong; TRBJ2-7 is a better fit for the DNA end. Germline CDR1 and CDR2: SGHVS and FQNEAQ. This CDR3 has 14 amino acids.

This clonotype was detected a few times. The rearrangement links TRBV11-2 to TRBJ2-7; perhaps TRBD1 as D (6 bases). This CDR3 contains 14 residues. V lost 1 base and J lost 6, with 13 bases in between. Germline values: CDR1 SGHAT, CDR2 FQNNGV. CDR3 nucleotide sequence: TGTGCCAGCAGCTTAGTCCGCGTAGGGGGCGAGCAGTACTTC. As protein: CASSLVRVGGEQYF.

This sequence joins TRBV28 and TRBJ2-1; 12 bases fit TRBD2. This CDR3 is built from 14 residues. J lost 10 bases, V lost 6 bases, and 7 bases had no gene match. Germline V gives CDR1 MDHEN, CDR2 SYDVKM. The CDR3 sequence is CASSLAGGRTEQFF. DNA for the CDR3: TGTGCCAGCAGCCTAGCGGGGGGGCGGACCGAGCAGTTCTTC.

This clonotype was seen a handful of times. V and J are TRBV7-6 and TRBJ1-4; weak D call: TRBD1 (5 bases). V was pared by 4 bases and J by 11 bases, with 14 bases between. Looked up from germline, CDR1 is SGHVS and CDR2 is FNYEAQ. This CDR3 contains 13 residues. CDR3 protein: CASSSWTGRKLFF. The CDR3 nucleotides read TGTGCCAGCAGCTCCTGGACGGGGCGGAAACTGTTTTTT.

This clonotype was seen a handful of times. The J gene is TRBJ2-5, the V gene TRBV29-1, with D uncertain. The CDR3 spans 12 residues. Between the trimmed V and J ends, which lost 6 bases and 5 bases, there was a span of 13 bases. Germline V gene lookup returns CDR1 SQVTM and CDR2 ANQGSEA. CDR3 sequence reads: CSVVGIGETQYF. Here the CDR3 DNA reads TGCAGCGTCGTGGGTATTGGGGAGACCCAGTACTTC.